What follows is one TCR beta chain and its context. This entry belongs to a study of OX40 agonist ivuxolimab in advanced cancers. The CDR3 sequence is 15 residues long. The V and J ends lost 5 bases and 5 bases respectively, with 18 bases between them. The V gene's germline CDR1 is MGHRA and CDR2 YSYEKL. Only in-frame clones appear in the TCRdb table, and some are missing; sequencing was by immunoSEQ multiplex PCR. The repertoire holds more than 50,000 clones, roughly 77% seen once, with approximately 0.69% in the top ten. Sequencing was performed on CD4+ or CD8+ T cells sorted from blood, taken in a trial of the OX40 agonist ivuxolimab. The receptor comes from an adult with an advanced solid tumor such as melanoma, head and neck, liver or kidney cancer. V usage is TRBV4-1 and J usage is TRBJ1-1; a possible D gene is TRBD1 (5 bases). The CDR3 spells CASSRVGALETEAFF. The CDR3 DNA reads as TGCGCCAGCAGCAGGGTAGGGGCTTTGGAAACTGAAGCTTTCTTT.